The 26 T cell receptor beta chains listed next were all sequenced from one sample in a study of cytomegalovirus exposure and HLA in healthy donors. Amplification used 60 Vbeta primers and 13 Jbeta primers. TCRdb's copy holds only in-frame clones and misses some; the assay was immunoSEQ multiplex PCR. The table records just under 65,000 clones, roughly 78% of them present only once. Source material: PBMCs. The receptors come from a woman between 25 and 40 years old in good health and CMV-seronegative.

The CDR3 here is CASSSGDEQFF. The CDR3 nucleotides read TGTGCCAGCAGCTCAGGCGATGAGCAGTTCTTC. The rearrangement uses TRBV5-4 and TRBJ2-1, with D hard to call. This CDR3 has 11 amino acids. The ends were cut back, 3 bases at V and 8 bases at J, with 6 bases in the middle. CDR1 is SGHNT, CDR2 YYREEE, per germline (reference sequence).

This chain links TRBV6-5 with TRBJ1-1; unclear D gene. The germline V gene encodes CDR1 MNHEY and CDR2 SVGAGI. Trimming stripped 8 bases from V and 11 bases from J, with 27 bases between. CDR3 length: 15 amino acids. In DNA, the CDR3 is TGTGCCAGCCGGGATCGACTGGACGGGGAGAATGGGGCTTTCTTT. Translation gives CASRDRLDGENGAFF.

The chain carries TRBV7-9 and TRBJ1-2; no clear D gene. CDR3 length equals 14 residues. Germline V gives CDR1 SEHNR, CDR2 FQNEAQ (reference sequence). V gave up 1 base and J gave up 7 bases, with 13 bases separating them. The CDR3 loop reads CASSLVPQEGGYTF. The CDR3 DNA reads TGTGCCAGCAGCTTAGTTCCCCAGGAGGGTGGCTACACCTTC.

The chain is built from TRBV30 and TRBJ1-5, with D uncertain. V lost 2 bases and J 0 bases, leaving 8 bases between the germline ends. The CDR3 covers 14 residues. Germline lookup yields CDR1 GTSNPN and CDR2 SVGIG (reference sequence). The CDR3 sequence is CAWSPGVSNQPQHF. The DNA of the CDR3 is TGTGCCTGGAGTCCCGGGGTTAGCAATCAGCCCCAGCATTTT.

The V and J genes are TRBV30 and TRBJ1-5; a possible D gene is TRBD1 (5 bases). CDR1 is GTSNPN, CDR2 SVGIG, per germline (reference sequence). CDR3 length equals 14 residues. V gave up 1 base and J gave up 3 bases, with 10 bases separating them. Written as DNA, the CDR3 is TGTGCCTGGAGTGCCCGACAGTACAATCAGCCCCAGCATTTT. Translation: CAWSARQYNQPQHF.

The chain combines TRBV29-1 with TRBJ1-5; 8 positions match TRBD1. CDR1 is SQVTM and CDR2 is ANQGSEA in the germline V gene. This CDR3 has 14 amino acids. The ends lost 7 bases at V and 1 base at J; junction bases unmatched: 6. The CDR3 region has the DNA TGCAGCGCACTGACAGGGGTGAGCAATCAGCCCCAGCATTTT. Its protein product is CSALTGVSNQPQHF.

The V gene is TRBV19, the J gene TRBJ2-3, with TRBD2 as a possible D gene (5 bases). The V end was cut by 3 bases, the J end by 4 bases, with 11 bases between. The CDR3 runs 14 residues. The germline CDR1 and CDR2 sequences are LNHDA and SQIVND (reference sequence). The CDR3 DNA is TGTGCCAGTAGTATTAGTGGGAGATCAGATACGCAGTATTTT. Protein sequence: CASSISGRSDTQYF.

This sequence joins TRBV29-1 and TRBJ1-4; D not certain. V gave up 1 base and J gave up 7 bases, with 10 bases separating them. CDR3 length equals 13 residues. Per germline, CDR1 SQVTM and CDR2 ANQGSEA. CDR3 protein: CSVEGALGEKLFF. The DNA of the CDR3 is TGCAGCGTTGAAGGGGCGCTGGGTGAAAAACTGTTTTTT.

The chain carries TRBV5-1 and TRBJ2-2, with 7 bases that match TRBD2. V was pared by 7 bases and J by 4 bases, with 7 bases of the junction left unmatched. Germline lookup yields CDR1 SGHRS and CDR2 YFSETQ. The CDR3 spans 14 residues. The chain's CDR3 is CASRTGGGTGELFF. The CDR3 region has the DNA TGCGCCAGCCGAACGGGCGGGGGCACCGGGGAGCTGTTTTTT.

The rearrangement joins TRBV4-1 to TRBJ2-1; a weak D match, TRBD1 (6 bases). CDR1 and CDR2 (germline): MGHRA, YSYEKL. Trimming left V 4 bases short and J 0 bases short, with 16 bases between. This CDR3 comprises 17 residues. The CDR3 region is CASSRAQGPISYNEQFF. DNA of the CDR3: TGCGCCAGCAGCCGTGCACAGGGCCCAATCTCCTACAATGAGCAGTTCTTC.

This clone was seen a handful of times. The chain is built from TRBV30 and TRBJ1-5, with D perhaps TRBD1 (6 bases). Trimming removed 2 bases at V and 7 bases at J, with 12 bases between. Germline lookup yields CDR1 GTSNPN and CDR2 SVGIG (reference sequence). The CDR3 has 13 residues. This CDR3 is CAWSQGLGQPQHF. CDR3 bases: TGTGCCTGGAGTCAGGGGCTTGGGCAGCCCCAGCATTTT.

CDR3 bases: TGTGCCAGCAGCGCTGGGGGCGATAGCAATCAGCCCCAGCATTTT. It is translated as CASSAGGDSNQPQHF. The chain combines TRBV9 with TRBJ1-5, with TRBD1 as a possible D gene (6 bases). Germline CDR1 is SGDLS and CDR2 is YYNGEE. The CDR3 has 15 residues. Trimming stripped 3 bases from V and 0 bases from J, with 10 bases between.

The chain combines TRBV15 with TRBJ2-7, with 11 bases aligning to TRBD2. The CDR3 runs to 15 residues. Trimming took 4 bases from V and 5 from J; bases not matched to a gene: 7. CDR1 is LNHNV, CDR2 YYDKDF, per germline (reference sequence). CDR3 region: CATSIVAGGPHEQYF. In DNA, the CDR3 is TGTGCCACCAGCATCGTAGCGGGAGGGCCCCACGAGCAGTACTTC.

The chain recombines TRBV29-1 with TRBJ2-7, with TRBD1 matching 8 bases. V lost 3 bases to trimming and J lost 5 bases; unmatched junction nucleotides: 6. Germline assignment: CDR1 SQVTM and CDR2 ANQGSEA. CDR3 length equals 13 residues. This CDR3 reads CSVEVYRGNEQYF. In DNA, the CDR3 is TGCAGCGTTGAGGTGTACAGGGGGAACGAGCAGTACTTC.

V and J are TRBV13 and TRBJ1-5; D gene unclear. The CDR3 runs 12 residues. Germline CDR1 is PRHDT and CDR2 is FYEKMQ (reference sequence). The germline V and J ends were trimmed by 0 bases and 10 bases, with 7 bases remaining between them. DNA of the CDR3: TGTGCCAGCAGCTTAGGCCAAACACCCCAGCATTTT. It specifies CASSLGQTPQHF.

The chain carries TRBV30 and TRBJ1-2; 8 nucleotides agree with TRBD1. CDR1 is GTSNPN, CDR2 SVGIG, per germline (reference sequence). This CDR3 spans 14 amino acids. The V gene end was trimmed by 2 bases and the J gene end by 2 bases; junction bases not matched to a gene: 4. The DNA of the CDR3 is TGTGCCTGGAGTCTGGCAGGGGGCAACTATGGCTACACCTTC. As protein: CAWSLAGGNYGYTF.

This chain links TRBV6-6 with TRBJ1-5; 7 bases match TRBD1. This CDR3 is built from 12 residues. The V gene's germline CDR1 is MNHNY and CDR2 SVGAGI (reference sequence). J was trimmed by 4 bases and V by 11 bases; bases with no gene match: 5. This CDR3 is CACGTANQPQHF. CDR3 bases: TGTGCCTGCGGGACAGCTAATCAGCCCCAGCATTTT.

This clone was seen just once. This rearrangement joins TRBV7-8 to TRBJ2-7; the match to TRBD1 covers 9 bases. The CDR3 spans 15 residues. J lost 3 bases, V lost 4 bases, and 7 bases had no gene match. Germline V CDR1 and CDR2: SGHVS, FQNEAQ. The CDR3 reads CASSSSNRGLYEQYF. CDR3 nucleotide sequence: TGTGCCAGCAGCTCGTCAAACAGGGGGCTCTACGAGCAGTACTTC.

The V call is TRBV30, the J call TRBJ1-2; TRBD1 might be the D (6 bases). Germline V gene sequence: CDR1 GTSNPN, CDR2 SVGIG (reference sequence). V lost 4 bases to trimming and J lost 1 base, with 13 bases between them. The CDR3 consists of 14 residues. The CDR3 sequence: CAWTDTGINYGYTF. In DNA form, the CDR3 reads TGTGCCTGGACGGATACAGGGATTAACTATGGCTACACCTTC.

The chain employs TRBV7-9 and TRBJ2-3; D may be TRBD2 (5 bases). The CDR3 runs 15 residues. Trimming took off 5 bases at V and 1 base at J, with 13 bases between the two ends. Germline CDR1 and CDR2: SEHNR and FQNEAQ (reference sequence). CDR3: CASSRAAPRTDTQYF. The CDR3 DNA reads as TGTGCCAGCAGCCGAGCGGCGCCCCGCACAGATACGCAGTATTTT.

A few counts support this clone. V gene TRBV14 combines with J gene TRBJ2-1; possible D gene TRBD1, 5 bases. The CDR3 length is 14 residues. CDR1 is SGHDN, CDR2 FVKESK, per germline. V shed 0 bases and J shed 6 bases, with 9 bases lying between them. CDR3 sequence reads: CASSQDLQANEQFF. The DNA of the CDR3 is TGTGCCAGCAGCCAAGATCTACAGGCCAATGAGCAGTTCTTC.

The chain uses TRBV30 and TRBJ2-3, with D unclear. CDR1 is GTSNPN, CDR2 SVGIG, per germline (reference sequence). The V end was cut by 4 bases, the J end by 2 bases, with 13 bases between. CDR3 length equals 14 residues. CDR3 sequence (DNA): TGTGCCTGGAACTTTTTTGAGTTCACAGATACGCAGTATTTT. Its translation is CAWNFFEFTDTQYF.

This clone was counted only a few times. The rearrangement joins TRBV5-6 to TRBJ2-2; unclear D gene. The CDR3 has 11 residues. Germline V gives CDR1 SGHDT, CDR2 YYEEEE. V was shortened by 4 bases and J by 9 bases, with 7 bases between the two germline ends. CDR3 coding DNA: TGTGCCAGCAGCGGCAGAAGGGAGCTGTTTTTT. The encoded protein is CASSGRRELFF. The full variable domain, its missing parts supplied by reference TRBV5-6 and TRBJ2-2, is DAGVTQSPTHLIKTRGQQVTLRCSPKSGHDTVSWYQQALGQGPQFIFQYYEEEERQRGNFPDRFSGHQFPNYSSELNVNALLLGDSALYLCASSGRRELFFGEGSRLTVL.

This clone appeared once. J is TRBJ2-7 and V is TRBV10-2; 9 nucleotides align to TRBD2. The CDR3 length is 15 residues. V shed 6 bases and J 5 bases; nucleotides not matched to a gene: 11. CDR1 and CDR2 from the germline V gene are WSHSY and SAAADI. The CDR3 sequence: CASRPSMRGGNEQYF. The CDR3 nucleotides read TGCGCCAGCAGACCCAGTATGCGGGGGGGGAACGAGCAGTACTTC.

This rearrangement joins TRBV6-5 to TRBJ1-5; tentative D call: TRBD1 (5 bases). V was trimmed by 2 bases and J by 4 bases, leaving 9 bases between them. The V gene's germline CDR1 is MNHEY and CDR2 SVGAGI. The CDR3 is made up of 14 amino acids. As DNA, the CDR3 is TGTGCCAGCAGTTACGACAGAACTAATCAGCCCCAGCATTTT. It encodes CASSYDRTNQPQHF.

This clone was observed many times. CDR3 DNA: TGTGCCAGCAGGCTACATGGGCCGAATGAAAAACTGTTTTTT. Translating it yields CASRLHGPNEKLFF. The chain uses TRBV27 and TRBJ1-4; D gene unclear. The CDR3 extends over 14 amino acids. Trimming cost V 6 bases and J 5 bases, with 13 bases left between them. Germline CDR1 is MNHEY and CDR2 is SMNVEV (reference sequence).